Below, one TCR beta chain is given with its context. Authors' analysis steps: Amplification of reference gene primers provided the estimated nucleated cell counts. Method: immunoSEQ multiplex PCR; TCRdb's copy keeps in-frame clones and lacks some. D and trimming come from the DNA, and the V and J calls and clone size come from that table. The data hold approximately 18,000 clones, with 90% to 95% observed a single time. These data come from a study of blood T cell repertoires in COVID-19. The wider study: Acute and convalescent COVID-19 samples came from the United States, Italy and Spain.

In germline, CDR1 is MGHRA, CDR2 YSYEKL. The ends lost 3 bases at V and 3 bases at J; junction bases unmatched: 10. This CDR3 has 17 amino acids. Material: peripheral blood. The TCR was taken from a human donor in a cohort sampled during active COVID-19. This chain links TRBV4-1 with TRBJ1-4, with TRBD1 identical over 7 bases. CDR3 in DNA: TGCGCCAGCAGCCAGGGGCAGGGGGTATCCGCTAATGAAAAACTGTTTTTT. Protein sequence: CASSQGQGVSANEKLFF.